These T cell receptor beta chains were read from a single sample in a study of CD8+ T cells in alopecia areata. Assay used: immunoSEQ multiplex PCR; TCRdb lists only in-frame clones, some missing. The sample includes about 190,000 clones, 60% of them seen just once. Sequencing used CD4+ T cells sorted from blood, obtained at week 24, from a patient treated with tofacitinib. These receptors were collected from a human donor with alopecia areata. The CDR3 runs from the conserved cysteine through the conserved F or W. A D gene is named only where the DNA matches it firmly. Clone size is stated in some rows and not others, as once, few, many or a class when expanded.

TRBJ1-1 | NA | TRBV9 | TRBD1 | CASSEGQGAEAFF | TGTGCCAGCAGCGAAGGACAGGGGGCTGAAGCTTTCTTT
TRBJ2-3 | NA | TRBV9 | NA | CASSVLPSTDTQYF | TGTGCCAGCAGCGTACTCCCCTCCACAGATACGCAGTATTTT
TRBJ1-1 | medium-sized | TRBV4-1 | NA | CASSKWAREDEAFF | TGCGCCAGCAGCAAGTGGGCCAGGGAAGATGAAGCTTTCTTT
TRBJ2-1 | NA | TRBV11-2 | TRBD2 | CASGAGPGRHNEQFF | TGTGCCAGCGGAGCGGGGCCGGGGAGACACAATGAGCAGTTCTTC
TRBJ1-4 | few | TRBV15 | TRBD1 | CATSTTTGDGEKLFF | TGTGCCACCAGCACCACCACAGGGGATGGTGAAAAACTGTTTTTT
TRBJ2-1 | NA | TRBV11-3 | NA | CASSLDNWARGGKANEQFF | TGTGCCAGCAGCTTAGATAATTGGGCGCGAGGGGGGAAGGCCAATGAGCAGTTCTTC
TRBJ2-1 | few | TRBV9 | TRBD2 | CASSVALLSGGAYEQFF | TGTGCCAGCAGCGTAGCTTTATTAAGCGGGGGGGCGTATGAGCAGTTCTTC
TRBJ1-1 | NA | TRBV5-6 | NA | CASSFGRGSTEAFF | TGTGCCAGCAGCTTTGGTCGGGGTAGCACTGAAGCTTTCTTT
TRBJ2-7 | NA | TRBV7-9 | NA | CASSLAPTSYEQYF | TGTGCCAGCAGCTTAGCGCCAACTTCCTACGAGCAGTACTTC
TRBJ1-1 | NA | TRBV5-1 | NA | CASSLEEMNTEAFF | TGCGCCAGCAGCTTAGAAGAGATGAACACTGAAGCTTTCTTT
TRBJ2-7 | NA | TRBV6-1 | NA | CASSVRQYEQYF | TGTGCCAGCAGTGTTCGACAGTACGAGCAGTACTTC
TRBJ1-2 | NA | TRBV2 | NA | CASSEPENYGYTF | TGTGCCAGCAGTGAGCCCGAGAACTATGGCTACACCTTC